Described below is a single T cell receptor (beta chain) sequence and its context. Clones were sequenced by immunoSEQ multiplex PCR, and TCRdb holds only the in-frame ones, with some missing. The data hold 20,000 to 25,000 clones, with around four fifths observed a single time. CDR3 length equals 13 residues. V dropped 5 bases and J dropped 8; count of bases not matched to a gene: 6. The germline gives CDR1 SGHAT, CDR2 FQDESV (reference sequence). This entry belongs to a study of OX40 agonist ivuxolimab in advanced cancers. Study as a whole: With ivuxolimab, an agonistic anti-OX40 (CD134) antibody, patients were treated. Patients were 82.7% male with ages about 23 to 80, mean approximately 62. Under the entry rules, prior anti-PD-1, anti-PD-L1 or anti-CTLA-4 therapy was allowed, and about 40% had some.

The receptor comes from an adult with an advanced solid tumor such as melanoma, head and neck, liver or kidney cancer. The sequencing here drew on CD4+ or CD8+ T cells sorted from blood, taken in a trial of the OX40 agonist ivuxolimab. The rearrangement links TRBV11-1 to TRBJ2-3, with 8 bases aligning to TRBD1. CDR3 region: CASSPDRVGTQYF. The CDR3, as DNA: TGTGCCAGCAGCCCGGACAGGGTTGGTACGCAGTATTTT.